The T cell receptor beta chain under discussion was sequenced for a study of blood T cell repertoires in COVID-19. The CDR3 contains 16 residues. CDR1 is LNHNV and CDR2 is YYDKDF in the germline V gene (reference sequence). V shed 0 bases, J shed 5 bases, and the junction held 10 bases outside the gene matches. Measured with immunoSEQ multiplex PCR; TCRdb has only the in-frame clones, and not every one. In the table there are 150,000 to 200,000 clones, approximately 80% of which are singletons. The V and J genes are TRBV15 and TRBJ2-7, with 7 bases identical to TRBD2. Sequencing was carried out using peripheral blood. This clonotype was sampled from a human donor in a cohort sampled during active COVID-19. The CDR3 nucleotides are TGTGCCACCAGCAGAGAGGGGAGGGGCGCTGCCCACGAGCAGTACTTC. Its protein is CATSREGRGAAHEQYF.